This T cell receptor (beta chain) was sequenced during a study of tumor-infiltrating lymphocytes in primary liver carcinoma. Whole-study context: Read depth, roughly 3.5 to 8 million productive TCRbeta reads, did not differ significantly between tissues. General study points: When set against blood, tumors had a significantly higher top-250-clone fraction (p = 0.039). The study found tumor-adjacent and tumor-blood pairs overlapped less than tumor region pairs.

This CDR3 has 12 residues. Germline V gene sequence: CDR1 SQVTM, CDR2 ANQGSEA. Co-extraction yielded RNA and DNA from roughly 21-30 mg of unsorted bulk tissue. Each tumor had five separate regions sampled. As for this clonotype: Its antigen is unknown. A read error may explain this, as a much larger clone is one base away.

A constant-region primer primed TCR beta cDNA synthesis from about 530 ng of total RNA. Amplification in three nested multiplex PCR rounds with slightly modified ARM-PCR gave rise to TCR beta libraries. Two initial PCR rounds of roughly 10 cycles each paired TRBV1-TRBV30 forward primers with a C-beta reverse primer. TCRdb analysed the multiplex PCR reads with MiXCR anew, one entry per CDR3 protein. There are 55,000 to 65,000 distinct CDR3 sequences in the sample; about three quarters occur only once, and roughly three fifths lies in the top ten. The rearrangement joins TRBV29-1 to TRBJ1-1; weak D call: TRBD1 (5 bases). The TCR originated in a man between 35 and 55 years old with primary liver carcinoma and hepatitis B virus infection. The sample comprised liver tumor tissue from sampling region 2. Subset of the sample: tumor region T2, inferior pole. The CDR3 loop reads CSVSQGRAEVFF. The CDR3, as DNA: TGCAGCGTCTCTCAGGGCAGGGCTGAAGTTTTCTTT.